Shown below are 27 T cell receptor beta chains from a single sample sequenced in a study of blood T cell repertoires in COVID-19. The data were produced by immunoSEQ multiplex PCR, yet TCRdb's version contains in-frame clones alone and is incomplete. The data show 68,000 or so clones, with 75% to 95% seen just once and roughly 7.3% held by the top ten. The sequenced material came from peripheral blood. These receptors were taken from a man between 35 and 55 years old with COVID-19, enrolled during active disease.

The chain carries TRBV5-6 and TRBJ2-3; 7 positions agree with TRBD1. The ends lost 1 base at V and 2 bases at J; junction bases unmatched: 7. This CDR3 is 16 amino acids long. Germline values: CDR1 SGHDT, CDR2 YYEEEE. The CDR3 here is CASSLLGGDVTDTQYF. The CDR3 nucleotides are TGTGCCAGCAGCTTGTTAGGGGGCGACGTCACAGATACGCAGTATTTT.

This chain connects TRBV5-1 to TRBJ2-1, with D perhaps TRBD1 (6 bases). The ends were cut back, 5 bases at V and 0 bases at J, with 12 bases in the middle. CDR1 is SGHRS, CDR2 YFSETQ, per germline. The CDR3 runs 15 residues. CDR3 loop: CASRATGSSYNEQFF. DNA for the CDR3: TGCGCCAGCAGGGCTACAGGGAGCTCCTACAATGAGCAGTTCTTC.

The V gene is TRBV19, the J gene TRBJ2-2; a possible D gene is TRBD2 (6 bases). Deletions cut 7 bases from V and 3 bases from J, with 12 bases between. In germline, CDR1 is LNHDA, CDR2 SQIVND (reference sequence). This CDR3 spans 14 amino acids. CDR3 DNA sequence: TGTGCCAGTAAAAACAGGAGGGACACCGGGGAGCTGTTTTTT. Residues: CASKNRRDTGELFF.

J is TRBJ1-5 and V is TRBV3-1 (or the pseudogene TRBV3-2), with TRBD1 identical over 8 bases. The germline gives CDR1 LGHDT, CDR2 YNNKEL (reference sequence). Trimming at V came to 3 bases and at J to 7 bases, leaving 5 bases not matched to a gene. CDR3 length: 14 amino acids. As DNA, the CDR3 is TGTGCCAGCAGCCAGGGACAGGTCGACCAGCCCCAGCATTTT. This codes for CASSQGQVDQPQHF.

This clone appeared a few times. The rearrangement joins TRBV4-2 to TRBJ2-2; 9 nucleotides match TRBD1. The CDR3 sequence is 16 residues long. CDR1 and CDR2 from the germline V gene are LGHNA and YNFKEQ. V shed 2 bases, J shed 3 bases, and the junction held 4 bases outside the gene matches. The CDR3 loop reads CASSQLDRGDTGELFF. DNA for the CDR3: TGTGCCAGCAGCCAACTGGACAGGGGCGACACCGGGGAGCTGTTTTTT.

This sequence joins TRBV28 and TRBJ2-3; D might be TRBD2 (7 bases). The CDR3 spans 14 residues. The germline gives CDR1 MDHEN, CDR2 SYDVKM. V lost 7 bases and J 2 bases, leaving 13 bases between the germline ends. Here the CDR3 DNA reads TGTGCCAGCAAGGGGGGAGGGGCCACAGATACGCAGTATTTT. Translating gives CASKGGGATDTQYF.

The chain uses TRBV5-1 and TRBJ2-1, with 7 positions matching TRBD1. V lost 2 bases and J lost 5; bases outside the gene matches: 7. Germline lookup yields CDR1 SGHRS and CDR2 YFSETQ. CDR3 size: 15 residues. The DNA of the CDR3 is TGCGCCAGCAGCTTCTCACAGGGGAATAACAATGAGCAGTTCTTC. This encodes CASSFSQGNNNEQFF.

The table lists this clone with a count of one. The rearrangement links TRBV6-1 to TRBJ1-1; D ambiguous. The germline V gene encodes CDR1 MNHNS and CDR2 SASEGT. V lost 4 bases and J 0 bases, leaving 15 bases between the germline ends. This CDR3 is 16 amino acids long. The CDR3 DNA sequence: TGTGCCAGCAGTGCCCTTCGGGAGACCCTGAACACTGAAGCTTTCTTT. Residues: CASSALRETLNTEAFF.

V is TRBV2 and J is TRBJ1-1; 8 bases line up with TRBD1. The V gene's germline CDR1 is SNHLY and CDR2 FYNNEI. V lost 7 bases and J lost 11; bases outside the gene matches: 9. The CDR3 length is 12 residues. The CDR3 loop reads CASNEPDRVAFF. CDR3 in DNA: TGTGCCAGCAACGAACCGGACAGGGTCGCTTTCTTT.

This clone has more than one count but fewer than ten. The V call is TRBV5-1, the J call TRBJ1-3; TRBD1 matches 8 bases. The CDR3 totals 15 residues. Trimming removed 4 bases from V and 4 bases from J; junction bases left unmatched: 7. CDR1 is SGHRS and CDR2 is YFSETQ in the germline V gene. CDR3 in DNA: TGCGCCAGCAGCGAGACAGGGGAGACGGGAAACACCATATATTTT. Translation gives CASSETGETGNTIYF.

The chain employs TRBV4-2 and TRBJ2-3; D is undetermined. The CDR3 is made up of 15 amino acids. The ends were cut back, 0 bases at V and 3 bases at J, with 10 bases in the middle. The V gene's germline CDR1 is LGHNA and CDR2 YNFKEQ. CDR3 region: CASSQDPSKTDTQYF. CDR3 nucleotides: TGTGCCAGCAGCCAAGATCCAAGCAAAACAGATACGCAGTATTTT.

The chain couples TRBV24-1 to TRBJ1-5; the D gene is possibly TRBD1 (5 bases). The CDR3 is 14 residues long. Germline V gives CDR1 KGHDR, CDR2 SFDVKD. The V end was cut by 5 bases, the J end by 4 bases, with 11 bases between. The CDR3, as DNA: TGTGCCACCAGTGCCCGGGGGGGGAATCAGCCCCAGCATTTT. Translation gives CATSARGGNQPQHF.

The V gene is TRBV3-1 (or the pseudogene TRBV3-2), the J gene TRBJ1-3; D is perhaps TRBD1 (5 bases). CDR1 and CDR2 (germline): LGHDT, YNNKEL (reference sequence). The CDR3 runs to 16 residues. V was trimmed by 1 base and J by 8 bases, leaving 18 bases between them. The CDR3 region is CASSQGNRSPYDTIYF. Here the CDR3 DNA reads TGTGCCAGCAGCCAAGGTAACAGGTCCCCATATGACACCATATATTTT.

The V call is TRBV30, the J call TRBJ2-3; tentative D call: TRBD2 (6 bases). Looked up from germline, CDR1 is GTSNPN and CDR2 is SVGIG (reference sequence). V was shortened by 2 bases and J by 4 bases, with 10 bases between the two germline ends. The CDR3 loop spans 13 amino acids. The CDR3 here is CAWSFGGSDTQYF. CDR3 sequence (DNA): TGTGCCTGGAGTTTCGGGGGATCAGATACGCAGTATTTT.

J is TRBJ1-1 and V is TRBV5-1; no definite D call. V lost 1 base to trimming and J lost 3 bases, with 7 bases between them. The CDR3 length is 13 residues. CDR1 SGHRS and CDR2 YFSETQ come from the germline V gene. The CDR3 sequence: CASSLTDDTEAFF. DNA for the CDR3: TGCGCCAGCAGCTTGACAGACGACACTGAAGCTTTCTTT.

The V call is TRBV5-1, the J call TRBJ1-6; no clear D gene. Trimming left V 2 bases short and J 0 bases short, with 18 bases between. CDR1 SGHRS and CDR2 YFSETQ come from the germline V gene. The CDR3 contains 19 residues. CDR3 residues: CASSFATLFGSSYNSPLHF. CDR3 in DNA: TGCGCCAGCAGCTTTGCGACCCTGTTTGGGAGCTCCTATAATTCACCCCTCCACTTT.

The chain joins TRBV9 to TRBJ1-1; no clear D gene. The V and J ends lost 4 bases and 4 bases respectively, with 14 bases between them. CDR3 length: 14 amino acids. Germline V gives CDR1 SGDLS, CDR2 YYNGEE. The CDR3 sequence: CASSPRGGSTEAFF. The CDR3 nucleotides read TGTGCCAGCAGCCCTCGTGGAGGATCCACTGAAGCTTTCTTT.

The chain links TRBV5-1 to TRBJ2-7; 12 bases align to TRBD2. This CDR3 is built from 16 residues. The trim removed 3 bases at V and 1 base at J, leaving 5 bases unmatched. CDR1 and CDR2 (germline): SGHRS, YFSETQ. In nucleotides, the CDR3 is TGCGCCAGCAGCTCTAGACTAGCGGGGGCATCCTACGAGCAGTACTTC. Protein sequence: CASSSRLAGASYEQYF.

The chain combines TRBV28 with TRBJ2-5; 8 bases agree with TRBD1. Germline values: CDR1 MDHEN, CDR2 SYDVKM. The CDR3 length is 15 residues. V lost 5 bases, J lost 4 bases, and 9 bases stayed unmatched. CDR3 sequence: CASSPARTGRETQYF. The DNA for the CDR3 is TGTGCCAGCAGTCCCGCCCGGACAGGGCGAGAGACCCAGTACTTC.

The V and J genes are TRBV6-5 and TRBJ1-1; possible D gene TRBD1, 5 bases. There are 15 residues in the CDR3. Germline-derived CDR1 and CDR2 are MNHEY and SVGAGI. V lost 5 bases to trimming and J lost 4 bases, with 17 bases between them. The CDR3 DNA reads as TGTGCCAGCAGTCCTGGGGACTCCCTACGCACTGAAGCTTTCTTT. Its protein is CASSPGDSLRTEAFF.

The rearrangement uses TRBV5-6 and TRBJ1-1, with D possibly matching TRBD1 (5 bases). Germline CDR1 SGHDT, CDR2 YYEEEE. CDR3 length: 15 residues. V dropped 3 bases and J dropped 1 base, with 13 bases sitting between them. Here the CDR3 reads CASSWVTASNTEAFF. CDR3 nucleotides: TGTGCCAGCAGCTGGGTGACAGCGTCGAACACTGAAGCTTTCTTT.

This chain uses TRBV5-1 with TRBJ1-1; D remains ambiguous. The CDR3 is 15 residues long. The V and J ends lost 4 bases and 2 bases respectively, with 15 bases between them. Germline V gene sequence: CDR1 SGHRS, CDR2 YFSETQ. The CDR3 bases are TGCGCCAGCAGCGCGAGCCTCGCAGGAAACACTGAAGCTTTCTTT. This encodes CASSASLAGNTEAFF.

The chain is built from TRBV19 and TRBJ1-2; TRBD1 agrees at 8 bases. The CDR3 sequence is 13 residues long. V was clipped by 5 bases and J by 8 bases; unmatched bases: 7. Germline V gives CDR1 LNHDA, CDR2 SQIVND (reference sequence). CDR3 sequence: CASSRQGTGGYTF. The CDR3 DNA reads TGTGCCAGTAGTCGACAGGGGACGGGAGGCTACACCTTC.

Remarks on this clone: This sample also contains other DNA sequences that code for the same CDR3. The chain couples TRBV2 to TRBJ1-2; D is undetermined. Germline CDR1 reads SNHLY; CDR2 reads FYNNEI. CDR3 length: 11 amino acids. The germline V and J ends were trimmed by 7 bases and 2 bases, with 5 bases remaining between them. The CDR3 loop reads CASTGNYGYTF. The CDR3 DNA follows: TGTGCCAGCACCGGGAACTATGGCTACACCTTC.

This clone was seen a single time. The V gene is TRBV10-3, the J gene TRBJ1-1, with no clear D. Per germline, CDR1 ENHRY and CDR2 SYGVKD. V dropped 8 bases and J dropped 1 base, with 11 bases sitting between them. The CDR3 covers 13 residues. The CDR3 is CAIRVTENTEAFF. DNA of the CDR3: TGTGCCATCCGGGTAACTGAGAACACTGAAGCTTTCTTT.

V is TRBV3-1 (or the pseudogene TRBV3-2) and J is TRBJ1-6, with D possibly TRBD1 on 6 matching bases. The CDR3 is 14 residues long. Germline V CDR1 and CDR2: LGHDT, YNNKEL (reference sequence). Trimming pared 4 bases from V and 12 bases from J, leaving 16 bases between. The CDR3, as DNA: TGTGCCAGCAGCCCCACAGGGCACACGCGACCCCTCCACTTT. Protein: CASSPTGHTRPLHF.

CDR3 DNA: TGTGCCAGCAGCCGGGACAGTGACACTGAAGCTTTCTTT. Translating it yields CASSRDSDTEAFF. V is TRBV6-4 and J is TRBJ1-1; 7 nucleotides align to TRBD1. Per germline, CDR1 MRHNA and CDR2 SNTAGT. Trimming took 6 bases from V and 3 from J; bases not matched to a gene: 4. The CDR3 has 13 amino acids.